The 28 T cell receptor delta chains reported below all come from one sample, sequenced in a study of γδ T cells in repeated Plasmodium falciparum infection (dated by TCRdb to about 2021). Vgamma9/Vdelta2+ and Vdelta2-negative gammadelta T cell populations were flow-sorted from peripheral blood mononuclear cells for bulk TCR repertoire analysis. The method behind the library was multiplex PCR. Reads for this sample came from an Illumina MiSeq. TCRdb called clones anew from the public reads via CATT; matching DNA rows were later pooled. Recorded for this sample are 55,000 to 70,000 delta-chain clones; 1.7% of them occurred a single time. The ten top clones hold 15% of the sample. Sequencing was carried out using gamma-delta T cells from blood. The receptors were gathered from a pool of human donors (malaria-infected and uninfected, not separated).

As for this clone: The amino acid sequence in TCRdb belongs to a much larger clone and departs from this DNA's translation at residue 9, likely a sequencing read error; the sequence shown is translated from the DNA. The chain joins TRDV1 to TRDJ1, with TRDD3 identical over 10 bases. Because TCRdb records no J gene, it was assigned here through a match of the DNA to germline. There are 21 residues in the CDR3. Germline assignment: CDR1 TSWWSYY and CDR2 QGS. The CDR3 DNA is TGTGCTCTTAGGGAACTCGGTCCTGCAGAGCTACTGGGGGATTGGTGCGATAAACTCATCTTT. Translated: CALRELGPAELLGDWCDKLIF.

This clone was picked up a small number of times. The protein given by TCRdb reflects a much larger clone and differs at residue 8 from this DNA's translation, likely from a read error; the protein shown is the DNA's translation. The chain joins TRDV1 to TRDJ1; 8 bases line up with TRDD3. TCRdb does not report a J gene; here it was assigned by matching the DNA to germline references. Germline V gene data show CDR1 as TSWWSYY and CDR2 as QGS. V gave up 2 bases and J gave up 0 bases; unmatched junction bases: 14. This CDR3 is built from 19 residues. The CDR3 reads CALGESSSYWGYDTDKLIF. CDR3 sequence (DNA): TGTGCTCTTGGGGAATCCAGCAGCTACTGGGGGTACGACACCGATAAACTCATCTTT.

Turning to this clone: TCRdb's listed protein matches a much larger clone and diverges from this DNA's translation at residue 3, likely through a read error; the protein shown comes from the DNA. The V call is TRDV1, the J call TRDJ2, with 9 bases fitting TRDD3. TCRdb does not report a J gene; here it was assigned by matching the DNA to germline references. Germline lookup yields CDR1 TSWWSYY and CDR2 QGS. CDR3 length equals 23 residues. Here the CDR3 reads CAPGELLSTTPYWGTKMTAQLFF. DNA of the CDR3: TGTGCTCCTGGGGAACTCCTATCCACCACTCCGTACTGGGGGACAAAAATGACAGCACAACTCTTCTTT.

This clone turned up a few times. A far larger clone lies a single base away; this is likely a read error. Other DNA sequences in this sample translate to the same CDR3. V is TRDV1 and J is TRDJ1; 10 bases are a match to TRDD3. TCRdb records no J gene; here it was assigned by comparing the DNA to germline. The V gene's germline CDR1 is TSWWSYY and CDR2 QGS. The CDR3 runs 16 residues. CDR3 residues: CALARGGYVDTDKLIF. The CDR3, as DNA: TGCGCTCTTGCGAGAGGGGGATACGTCGACACCGATAAACTCATCTTT.

This clone has only a few counts. One base separates it from a far larger clone, so it is likely a read error. Other DNA sequences in this specimen translate into the identical CDR3. The chain links TRDV1 to TRDJ1, with D perhaps TRDD2 or TRDD3 (5 bases each). TCRdb records no J gene; here it was assigned by comparing the DNA to germline. V was pared by 3 bases and J by 1 base, with 33 bases between. This CDR3 contains 22 residues. Per the germline V gene, CDR1 is TSWWSYY and CDR2 is QGS. The CDR3 here is CALGDYHRPTYDWTGATDKLIF. CDR3 DNA sequence: TGTGCTCTTGGGGACTACCACCGCCCTACGTACGACTGGACGGGCGCCACCGATAAACTCATCTTT.

In regard to this clone: For this DNA, TCRdb reports the protein of a much larger clone, which diverges at residue 13, most likely from a read error; the protein presented here is translated directly from the DNA. V and J are TRDV1 and TRDJ1, with D possibly being TRDD3 (6 bases). Matching the DNA to germline supplied the J gene, which TCRdb does not give. The germline gives CDR1 TSWWSYY, CDR2 QGS. This CDR3 region has 21 residues. Trimming took 2 bases from V and 3 from J, leaving 31 bases between them. The CDR3 protein is CALGEFPFLHLGNTIADKLIF. The DNA of the CDR3 is TGTGCTCTTGGGGAATTCCCGTTCCTCCATCTGGGGAATACCATTGCCGATAAACTCATCTTT.

This clone has at least ten counts. The rearrangement links TRDV1 to TRDJ1; 10 bases agree with TRDD3. The CDR3 has 20 residues. In germline, CDR1 is TSWWSYY, CDR2 QGS. V shed 2 bases, J shed 1 base, and the junction held 16 bases outside the gene matches. CDR3 bases: TGTGCTCTTGGGGAAAGGTCCCTCGGGGGGATACGCCCGTCCACCGATAAACTCATCTTT. This encodes CALGERSLGGIRPSTDKLIF.

This clone was seen a handful of times. TCRdb's protein for this DNA is that of a much larger clone and differs from the translation at residue 9, likely a read error; the protein shown is the DNA translation. The chain carries TRDV2 and TRDJ3; 10 nucleotides match TRDD3. Here the J gene came from matching the DNA to germline, since TCRdb omits it. J gave up 1 base and V 0 bases, and 20 bases lay outside the gene matches. Germline lookup yields CDR1 GEAIGNYY and CDR2 EKD. This CDR3 spans 24 amino acids. The CDR3 sequence: CACDTIDSHTGGSGPSWDTRQMFF. CDR3 sequence (DNA): TGTGCCTGTGACACCATCGATTCCCATACTGGGGGATCAGGGCCTTCCTGGGACACCCGACAGATGTTTTTC.

This clone was found many times. The protein TCRdb gives is from a much larger clone and does not agree with this DNA's translation at residue 16, likely a read error; the protein shown here comes from the DNA. The V gene is TRDV1, the J gene TRDJ1; 9 nucleotides agree with TRDD3. Per germline, CDR1 TSWWSYY and CDR2 QGS. The CDR3 covers 18 residues. The CDR3 DNA reads as TGTGCTCTTGGGGGGAGAGGGTGGGGGATAACAAACACCGATAAACCCATCTTT. This sequence encodes CALGGRGWGITNTDKPIF.

This clone appeared a few times. A read error is the likely source, as a far larger clone sits one nucleotide away. The sample has other DNA sequences that encode this CDR3 too. No J gene call was made, and the V gene is TRDV2. Per germline, CDR1 GEAIGNYY and CDR2 EKD. The CDR3 totals 18 residues. CDR3 sequence: CACDPKSNPPVYTDKLIF. CDR3 coding DNA: TGTGCCTGTGACCCTAAATCAAATCCCCCTGTGTACACCGATAAACTCATCTTC.

On this clone itself: It differs at one base from a far larger clone, so likely a read error. The same CDR3 also results from other DNA sequences found in this sample. This chain uses TRDV1 with TRDJ1; 9 positions agree with TRDD3. TCRdb gives no J gene; it was assigned here by matching the DNA to germline. The germline CDR1 and CDR2 sequences are TSWWSYY and QGS. V was pared by 4 bases and J by 8 bases, with 32 bases of the junction left unmatched. This CDR3 has 22 residues. The CDR3 bases are TGTGCTCTTGGGGTATTCTTCCGGAGTCGGGGGATACTCGGCTCACGAAGCGACAAACTCATCTTT. Translation gives CALGVFFRSRGILGSRSDKLIF.

Points on this clone: A far larger clone differs by one base, so this is likely a read error. The sample has other DNA sequences that encode this CDR3 too. The chain combines TRAV38-2/DV8 with TRDJ1; D might be TRDD2 (9 bases). The CDR3 sequence is 27 residues long. The germline gives CDR1 TSESDYY, CDR2 QEAYKQQN. CDR3 coding DNA: TGTGCTTACAGGAGTCGGGGGGGGAAAACCTTCCTACGCGCTCTCCGTACTGGGGGTCCTCACACCGATAAACTCATCTTT. The encoded protein is CAYRSRGGKTFLRALRTGGPHTDKLIF.

As regards this clone: TCRdb attributes to this sequence the protein of a much larger clone, which differs from the DNA translation at residue 11; a read error is likely, and the protein displayed is translated from the DNA. The V gene is TRDV1, the J gene TRDJ1; 7 bases align to TRDD2. TCRdb does not report a J gene; here it was assigned by matching the DNA to germline references. V lost 2 bases to trimming and J lost 2 bases; unmatched junction nucleotides: 26. The CDR3 spans 22 residues. CDR1 TSWWSYY and CDR2 QGS come from the germline V gene. CDR3 DNA: TGTGCTCTTGGGGAATCCTCTTCCTATCGATTGCTTATGGGTCCCCCTACCGATAAACTCATCTTT. This translates into CALGESSSYRLLMGPPTDKLIF.

This clone occurred a few times. A read error is likely here: a far larger clone is one base away. Other DNA sequences of this sample code for an identical CDR3. This chain uses TRDV1 with TRDJ1, with D perhaps TRDD2 (7 bases). As TCRdb names no J gene, one was assigned here on the basis of a DNA match to germline. Germline V lookup: CDR1 TSWWSYY, CDR2 QGS. The CDR3 covers 24 residues. V was pared by 0 bases and J by 0 bases, with 35 bases between. The CDR3 nucleotides read TGTGCTCTTGGGGAACTCGGTTTCTTACTTCCTAGACGATTCCTGGGGCGGAACACCGATAAACTCATCTTT. It translates to CALGELGFLLPRRFLGRNTDKLIF.

This clone was detected a few times. The protein recorded in TCRdb matches a much larger clone and deviates from this DNA's translation at residue 15, suggesting a read error; the protein here is obtained by translating the DNA. The genes are TRDV3 and TRDJ3; no clear D gene. CDR3 length: 26 residues. CDR1 is TVYSNPD and CDR2 is GDNSRS in the germline V gene (reference sequence). Trimming took off 1 base at V and 0 bases at J, with 40 bases between the two ends. This chain's CDR3 is CAFNDLTLFETTDVRDSSWDTRQMFF. The CDR3 DNA reads TGTGCCTTTAATGATCTAACCCTCTTCGAGACTACTGATGTGAGGGACAGCTCCTGGGACACCCGACAGATGTTTTTC.

As concerns this clone: The TCRdb record carries a much larger clone's protein, which differs from this DNA's translation at residue 3; a read error is the likely cause, and the protein listed here is the DNA translation. This chain links TRDV3 with TRDJ1, with unresolved D. TCRdb carries no J gene annotation; the J gene was assigned here by matching the DNA with germline. This CDR3 has 18 amino acids. V dropped 4 bases and J dropped 4 bases, with 31 bases sitting between them. The germline V gene has CDR1 TVYSNPD and CDR2 GDNSRS (reference sequence). The CDR3 loop is CASRSPNLRRSQVDKLIF. The CDR3 coding sequence is TGTGCCTCTAGGTCCCCCAATCTCCGGCGGAGTCAAGTCGATAAACTCATCTTT.

This clone came up many times. TCRdb's listed protein matches a much larger clone and diverges from this DNA's translation at residue 9, likely through a read error; the protein shown comes from the DNA. V and J are TRDV2 and TRDJ1; no definite D call. CDR1 is GEAIGNYY and CDR2 is EKD in the germline V gene. The CDR3 extends over 18 amino acids. V shed 1 base and J shed 0 bases, with 20 bases lying between them. CDR3 residues: CACDTKYYRPMYTDKLIF. In DNA form, the CDR3 reads TGTGCCTGTGACACGAAGTACTACCGGCCGATGTACACCGATAAACTCATCTTT.

This clone was recorded many times. The likely explanation is a read error, given a far larger clone one base away. The same CDR3 arises from other DNA sequences in this sample as well. The chain links TRDV1 to TRDJ1, with 7 positions matching TRDD2. Per germline, CDR1 TSWWSYY and CDR2 QGS. The CDR3 is made up of 20 amino acids. The CDR3 DNA is TGTGCTCTTGGGGGGGCCCCCTTCCTTCTCAACAGGGGTGTCACCCATAAACTCATCTTC. Residues: CALGGAPFLLNRGVTHKLIF.

Ten or more counts support this clone. The protein TCRdb lists belongs to a much larger clone and differs from this DNA's translation at residue 10, which points to a read error; the protein shown is made from the DNA. J is TRDJ1 and V is TRDV1; D gene unclear. Germline loops: CDR1 TSWWSYY, CDR2 QGS. This CDR3 contains 19 residues. V shed 1 base and J shed 0 bases, with 21 bases lying between them. The CDR3 nucleotides are TGTGCTCTTGGGGAACGATTTACTCTAGCCCTCGTGTACACCGATAAACTCATCTTT. Protein product: CALGERFTLALVYTDKLIF.

In this sample, this clone turned up many times. The chain joins TRDV1 to TRDJ1, with TRDD3 identical over 10 bases. The V segment lost 3 bases and the J segment 0 bases; nucleotides outside the gene matches: 22. The CDR3 has 22 amino acids. Germline CDR1 reads TSWWSYY; CDR2 reads QGS. The CDR3 DNA follows: TGTGCTCTTGGGGATCATTTTCCTACGTTGACGGGGGATACGCCGTACACCGATAAACTCATCTTT. Protein sequence: CALGDHFPTLTGDTPYTDKLIF.

The CDR3 here is CALGEPTQILLGALDKLIF. CDR3 sequence (DNA): TGTGCTCTTGGGGAACCAACCCAGATTTTACTTGGGGCCTTAGATAAACTCATCTTT. The chain has TRDV1 and TRDJ1; the D gene is possibly TRDD3 (5 bases). TCRdb is silent on the J gene; assignment here came from matching the DNA to germline. The CDR3 length is 19 residues. V was trimmed by 1 base and J by 5 bases, leaving 26 bases between them. CDR1 TSWWSYY and CDR2 QGS come from the germline V gene.

This clone was observed a handful of times. The mismatch at residue 16 between this DNA's translation and the TCRdb protein of a much larger clone likely reflects a read error; the protein shown is translated from the DNA. This sample also contains other DNA sequences that code for the same CDR3. The chain joins TRDV1 to TRDJ1; 10 positions match TRDD3. The germline gives CDR1 TSWWSYY, CDR2 QGS. This CDR3 is built from 21 residues. As DNA, the CDR3 is TGTGCTCTCGGGGAACACCTCGCGGGCACTGGGGGATCCCTGTACGCCGATAAACTCATCTTT. Protein: CALGEHLAGTGGSLYADKLIF.

This clone appeared a few times. A read error is likely here: a far larger clone is one base away. The same CDR3 is also encoded by other DNA sequences in this sample. The chain joins TRDV1 to TRDJ1, with a tentative D call TRDD3 (10 bases). CDR3 length: 23 amino acids. The V and J ends lost 2 bases and 0 bases respectively, with 34 bases between them. Germline V gene sequence: CDR1 TSWWSYY, CDR2 QGS. CDR3 sequence: CALGENPFLHVGDTPSDTDKLIF. The CDR3, as DNA: TGTGCTCTTGGGGAAAATCCCTTCCTACATGTGGGGGATACACCGAGCGACACCGATAAACTCATCTTT.

This clone was seen more than once but under ten times. A far larger clone is only one base removed, so a read error is likely. Within the sample, other DNA sequences also encode this same CDR3. The chain employs TRDV1 and TRDJ2; D perhaps matches TRDD2 (5 bases). Because TCRdb records no J gene, it was assigned here through a match of the DNA to germline. Looked up from germline, CDR1 is TSWWSYY and CDR2 is QGS. This CDR3 has 20 residues. CDR3 in amino acids: CALGELWPTLPGTLTAQLFF. Written as DNA, the CDR3 is TGTGCTCTTGGGGAACTTTGGCCTACTCTCCCCGGGACTTTGACGGCACAACTCTTCTTT.

This clone has a handful of counts. This DNA translates differently at residue 21 from the TCRdb protein, which is that of a much larger clone; a read error is likely, and the protein shown is the DNA's own translation. The V call is TRDV1, the J call TRDJ1, with 11 bases that match TRDD3. Germline assignment: CDR1 TSWWSYY and CDR2 QGS. The CDR3 runs 25 residues. CDR3 amino acids: CALGELGPYSIYWGIFRSYTEKLIF. The CDR3 DNA reads TGTGCTCTTGGGGAACTCGGGCCCTACTCCATTTACTGGGGGATATTTAGATCGTACACCGAGAAACTCATCTTT.

This clone was seen only a few times. Given a far larger clone just one base away, this is likely a sequencing read error. The same CDR3 can be traced to other DNA sequences in this sample. The J gene is TRDJ1, the V gene TRDV1; perhaps TRDD3 as D (9 bases). Germline V gives CDR1 TSWWSYY, CDR2 QGS. The length of the CDR3 is 28 residues. CDR3 sequence reads: CALGELGGRVFFRASYELGDFRTDKLIF. In DNA, the CDR3 is TGTGCTCTTGGGGAACTAGGGGGTCGGGTCTTCTTTCGGGCTTCCTACGAGCTGGGGGATTTTCGCACCGATAAGCTCATCTTT.

Regarding this clone: TCRdb's protein, taken from a much larger clone, differs from this DNA's translation at residue 22, likely owing to a read error; the protein displayed comes from the DNA. No J gene call was made, and the V gene is TRAV38-2/DV8; the table's D call TRDD3 went unverified against the DNA. The CDR3 has 23 residues. Per germline, CDR1 TSESDYY and CDR2 QEAYKQQN. CDR3 residues: CAYRSAFISWGMLAPPYTDKLTF. CDR3 bases: TGTGCTTATAGGAGCGCGTTCATCTCCTGGGGGATGCTCGCCCCCCCTTACACCGATAAACTCACCTTT.

Ten or more counts support this clone. J is TRDJ1 and V is TRAV38-2/DV8; TRDD3 matches 11 bases. V lost 0 bases, J lost 2 bases, and 15 bases stayed unmatched. Looked up from germline, CDR1 is TSESDYY and CDR2 is QEAYKQQN. This CDR3 has 20 residues. DNA for the CDR3: TGTGCTTATAGGAGCGCGCTCCTCCGTTGGGGGATACGCAAAACCGATAAACTCATCTTT. This translates into CAYRSALLRWGIRKTDKLIF.